Presented here are 14 T cell receptor beta chains from one specimen sequenced in a study of radiation and T cells in renal cell carcinoma. This table comes from immunoSEQ multiplex PCR, and its TCRdb copy is limited to in-frame clones, with some not included. The data show roughly 130,000 clones, with 70% to 90% seen just once and 1.5% to 2% held by the top ten. As for time point: blood 2 weeks post-SBRT. The treatment denotes: 15 Gy SBRT to primary tumor, nephrectomy 4 weeks later. The source was blood, collected from a patient whose treatment included radiotherapy and nephrectomy. The origin of the receptors is an older woman with renal cell carcinoma.

The V call is TRBV19, the J call TRBJ2-7; weak D call: TRBD1 (6 bases). V was shortened by 5 bases and J by 7 bases, with 15 bases between the two germline ends. CDR3 length: 13 residues. Germline V gene data show CDR1 as LNHDA and CDR2 as SQIVND (reference sequence). The CDR3 bases are TGTGCCAGTAGTCAGGGGTCGGTATGGGAGCAGTACTTC. This codes for CASSQGSVWEQYF.

The chain links TRBV21-1 to TRBJ1-1; the table names TRBD1, a call not compared with the DNA. TRBV21-1 is recorded as a pseudogene. The length of the CDR3 is 12 residues. The chain's CDR3 is CACQGGNTEAFF. CDR3 coding DNA: TGTGCCTGTCAGGGGGGAAACACTGAAGCTTTCTTT.

In its sample, this clone was seen a few times. The chain has TRBV7-9 and TRBJ1-5; no clear D. In germline, CDR1 is SEHNR, CDR2 FQNEAQ (reference sequence). This CDR3 contains 12 residues. V lost 3 bases to trimming and J lost 3 bases, with 3 bases between them. The CDR3 spells CASSLNNQPQHF. Written as DNA, the CDR3 is TGTGCCAGCAGCTTGAACAATCAGCCCCAGCATTTT.

The chain couples TRBV9 to TRBJ2-1, with no clear D. The CDR3 is 12 amino acids. The V end was cut by 0 bases, the J end by 9 bases, with 7 bases between. The germline CDR1 and CDR2 sequences are SGDLS and YYNGEE. This CDR3 is CASSVAISEQFF. CDR3 nucleotide sequence: TGTGCCAGCAGCGTAGCTATTAGTGAGCAGTTCTTC.

The chain has TRBV7-2 and TRBJ1-3; no clear D. Germline loops: CDR1 SGHTA, CDR2 FQGNSA. V was clipped by 1 base and J by 4 bases, with 11 bases between them. This CDR3 spans 15 amino acids. CDR3 coding DNA: TGTGCCAGCAGCTTAGAGGTGGGATCGGGAAACACCATATATTTT. Translation: CASSLEVGSGNTIYF.

J is TRBJ1-1 and V is TRBV6-5; 8 bases map to TRBD1. Germline CDR1 is MNHEY and CDR2 is SVGAGI. With V trimmed by 7 bases and J by 6 bases, 10 bases remained unmatched. The CDR3 spans 14 residues. The CDR3 DNA reads TGTGCCAGCACCTATGGACAGGGTGTGTCTGAAGCTTTCTTT. Protein: CASTYGQGVSEAFF.

The V gene is TRBV5-4, the J gene TRBJ1-4, with D unclear. The CDR3 spans 15 residues. Germline-derived CDR1 and CDR2 are SGHNT and YYREEE (reference sequence). Trimming took off 4 bases at V and 3 bases at J, with 13 bases between the two ends. The CDR3 nucleotides are TGTGCCAGCAGCACAAGACCGGAGGCTAATGAAAAACTGTTTTTT. This sequence encodes CASSTRPEANEKLFF.

This chain connects TRBV5-1 to TRBJ2-1; D possibly corresponds to TRBD1 (5 bases). The CDR3 has 15 residues. V lost 4 bases to trimming and J lost 5 bases, with 16 bases between them. Germline CDR1 reads SGHRS; CDR2 reads YFSETQ. The DNA of the CDR3 is TGCGCCAGCAGCCTACTCCAGGGTAGGAACAATGAGCAGTTCTTC. Translation: CASSLLQGRNNEQFF.

The gene calls are TRBV4-3 and TRBJ2-7; TRBD2 is a possible D gene (6 bases). Trimming cost V 3 bases and J 2 bases, with 14 bases left between them. The CDR3 is 15 residues long. CDR1 and CDR2 from the germline V gene are LGHNA and YSLEER. As DNA, the CDR3 is TGCGCCAGCAGCCAGGGACTTACAGATCCCTACGAGCAGTACTTC. As protein: CASSQGLTDPYEQYF.

The J gene is TRBJ1-2, the V gene TRBV23-1; TRBD1 agrees at 10 bases. TRBV23-1 is designated an ORF whose function remains uncertain. J gave up 5 bases and V 0 bases, and 6 bases lay outside the gene matches. This CDR3 has 16 amino acids. CDR3 region: CASSQSPGTGEYGYTF. The CDR3 DNA is TGCGCCAGCAGTCAATCCCCCGGGACAGGGGAATATGGCTACACCTTC.

The CDR3 protein is CASSPGTGTDTQYF. DNA of the CDR3: TGTGCCAGCAGCCCAGGGACCGGCACAGATACGCAGTATTTT. The genes are TRBV5-5 and TRBJ2-3; possibly TRBD1 or TRBD2 for D (5 bases each). This CDR3 contains 14 residues. The germline CDR1 and CDR2 sequences are SGHKS and YYEKEE (reference sequence). Trimming cost V 4 bases and J 1 base, with 10 bases left between them.

In this sample, this clone turned up a few times. The rearrangement links TRBV7-9 to TRBJ1-6, with a possible D match to TRBD1 (5 bases). CDR3 length equals 14 residues. The germline V gene encodes CDR1 SEHNR and CDR2 FQNEAQ (reference sequence). V was shortened by 7 bases and J by 9 bases, with 16 bases between the two germline ends. In DNA, the CDR3 is TGTGCCAGCAACAAATGGGGGGGAGGTTCACCCCTCCACTTT. Translating gives CASNKWGGGSPLHF.

This clone appeared a single time. The chain combines TRBV7-2 with TRBJ1-6, with 10 bases that match TRBD1. The CDR3 length is 16 residues. CDR1 is SGHTA and CDR2 is FQGNSA in the germline V gene. V lost 4 bases and J lost 5; bases outside the gene matches: 5. CDR3 region: CASSSWTGGDNSPLHF. Here the CDR3 DNA reads TGTGCCAGCAGCTCCTGGACAGGGGGGGATAATTCACCCCTCCACTTT.

The chain uses TRBV29-1 and TRBJ1-2; no definite D call. Germline V gene sequence: CDR1 SQVTM, CDR2 ANQGSEA. This CDR3 has 10 residues. V dropped 8 bases and J dropped 6 bases, with 10 bases sitting between them. CDR3 residues: CSPVRDGYTF. CDR3 sequence (DNA): TGCAGCCCGGTCCGGGATGGCTACACCTTC.